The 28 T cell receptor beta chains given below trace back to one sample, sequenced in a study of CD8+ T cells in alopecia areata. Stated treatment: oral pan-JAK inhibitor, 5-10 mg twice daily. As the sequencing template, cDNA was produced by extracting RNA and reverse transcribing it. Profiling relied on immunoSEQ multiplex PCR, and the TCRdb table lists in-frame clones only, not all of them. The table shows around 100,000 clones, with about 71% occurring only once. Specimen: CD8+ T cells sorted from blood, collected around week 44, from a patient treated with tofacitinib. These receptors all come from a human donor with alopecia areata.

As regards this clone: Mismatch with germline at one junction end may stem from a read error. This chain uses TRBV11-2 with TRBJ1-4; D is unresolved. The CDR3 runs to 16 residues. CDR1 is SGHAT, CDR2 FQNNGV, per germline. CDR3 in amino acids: CASSQDRGQNNEKLFF. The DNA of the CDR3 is TGCGCCAGCAGCCAAGATCGAGGGCAGAATAATGAAAAACTGTTTTTT.

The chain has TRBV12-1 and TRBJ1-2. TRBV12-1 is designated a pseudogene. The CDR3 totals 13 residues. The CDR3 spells CASSPRANYGYTF. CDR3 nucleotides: TGTGCCAGCAGCCCCCGGGCTAACTATGGCTACACCTTC.

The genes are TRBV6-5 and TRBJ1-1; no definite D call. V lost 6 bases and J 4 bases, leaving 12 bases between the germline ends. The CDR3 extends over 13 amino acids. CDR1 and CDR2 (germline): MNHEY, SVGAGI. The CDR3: CASSSIAGTEAFF. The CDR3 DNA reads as TGTGCCAGCAGCTCCATTGCCGGCACTGAAGCTTTCTTT.

Written as DNA, the CDR3 is TGTGCCTGGGAGGTTGGTAGGGCTGACGAGCAGTACTTC. Translation gives CAWEVGRADEQYF. The J gene is TRBJ2-7, the V gene TRBV30; D remains unclear. The V gene's germline CDR1 is GTSNPN and CDR2 SVGIG (reference sequence). The CDR3 has 13 amino acids. V was trimmed by 5 bases and J by 5 bases, leaving 16 bases between them.

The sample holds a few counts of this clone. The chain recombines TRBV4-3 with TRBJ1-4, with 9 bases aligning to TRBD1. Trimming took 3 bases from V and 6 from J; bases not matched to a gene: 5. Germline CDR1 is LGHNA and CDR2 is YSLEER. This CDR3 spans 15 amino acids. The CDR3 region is CASSQDRGNYEKLFF. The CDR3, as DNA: TGCGCCAGCAGCCAGGACAGGGGCAATTATGAAAAACTGTTTTTT.

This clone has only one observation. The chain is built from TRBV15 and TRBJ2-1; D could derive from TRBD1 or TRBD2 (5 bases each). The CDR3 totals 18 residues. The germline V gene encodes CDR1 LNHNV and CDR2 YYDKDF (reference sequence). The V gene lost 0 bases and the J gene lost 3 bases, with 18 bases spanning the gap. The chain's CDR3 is CATSRDISRGAGYNEQFF. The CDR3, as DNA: TGTGCCACCAGCAGAGATATTTCCCGAGGGGCTGGCTACAATGAGCAGTTCTTC.

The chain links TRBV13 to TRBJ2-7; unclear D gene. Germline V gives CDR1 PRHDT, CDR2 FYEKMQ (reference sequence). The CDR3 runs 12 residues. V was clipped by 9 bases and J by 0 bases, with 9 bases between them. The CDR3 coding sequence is TGTGCCAGTTCGAGGAGCTCCTACGAGCAGTACTTC. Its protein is CASSRSSYEQYF.

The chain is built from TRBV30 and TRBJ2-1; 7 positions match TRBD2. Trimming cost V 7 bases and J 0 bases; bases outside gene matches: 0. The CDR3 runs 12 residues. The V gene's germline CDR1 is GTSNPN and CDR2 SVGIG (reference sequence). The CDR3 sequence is CASSGSYNEQFF. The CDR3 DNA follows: TGTGCCTCTAGCGGCTCCTACAATGAGCAGTTCTTC.

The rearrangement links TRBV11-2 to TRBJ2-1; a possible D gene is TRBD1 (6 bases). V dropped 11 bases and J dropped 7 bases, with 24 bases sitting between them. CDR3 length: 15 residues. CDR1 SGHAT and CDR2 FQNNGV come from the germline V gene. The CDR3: CAAEDMSGVRNEQFF. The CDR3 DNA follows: TGTGCCGCGGAGGATATGTCAGGGGTACGGAATGAGCAGTTCTTC.

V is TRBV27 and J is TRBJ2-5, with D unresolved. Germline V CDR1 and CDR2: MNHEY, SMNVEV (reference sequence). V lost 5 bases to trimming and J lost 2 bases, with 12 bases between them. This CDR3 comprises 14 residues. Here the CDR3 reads CASSPELAQETQYF. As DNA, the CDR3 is TGTGCCAGCAGTCCAGAGCTCGCGCAAGAGACCCAGTACTTC.

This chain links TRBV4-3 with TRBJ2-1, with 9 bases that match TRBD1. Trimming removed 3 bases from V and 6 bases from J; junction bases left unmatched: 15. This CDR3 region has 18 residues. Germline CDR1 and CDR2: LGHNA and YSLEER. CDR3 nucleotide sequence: TGCGCCAGCAGCCAGGATGCACAGGGGGCGGAAGGTCCCAATGAGCAGTTCTTC. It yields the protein CASSQDAQGAEGPNEQFF.

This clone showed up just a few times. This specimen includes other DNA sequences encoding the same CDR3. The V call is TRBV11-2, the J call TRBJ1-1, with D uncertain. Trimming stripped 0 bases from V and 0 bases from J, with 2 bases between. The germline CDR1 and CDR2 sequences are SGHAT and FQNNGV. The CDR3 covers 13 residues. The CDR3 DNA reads TGTGCCAGCAGCTTAGACTTGAACACTGAAGCTTTCTTT. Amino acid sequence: CASSLDLNTEAFF.

DNA for the CDR3: TGCGCCAGCAGTGAGGGGACTAATACCCTCAATGAGCAGTTCTTC. Protein product: CASSEGTNTLNEQFF. The chain links TRBV10-2 to TRBJ2-1, with 7 bases fitting TRBD2. V gave up 2 bases and J gave up 6 bases; unmatched junction bases: 7. Germline lookup yields CDR1 WSHSY and CDR2 SAAADI. The CDR3 is 15 residues long.

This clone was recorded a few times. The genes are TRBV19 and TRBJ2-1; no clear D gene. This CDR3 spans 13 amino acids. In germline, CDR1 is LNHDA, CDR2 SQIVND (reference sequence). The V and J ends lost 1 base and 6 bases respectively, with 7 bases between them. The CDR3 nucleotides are TGTGCCAGTAGTATAGCACTGGGCAATGAGCAGTTCTTC. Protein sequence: CASSIALGNEQFF.

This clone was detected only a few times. CDR3 bases: TGTGCCAGTAGATCCCGGACAGGCTCCCGCTCCGGCTACACCTTC. Its translation is CASRSRTGSRSGYTF. The V call is TRBV19, the J call TRBJ1-2, with 7 positions matching TRBD1. Germline V gives CDR1 LNHDA, CDR2 SQIVND (reference sequence). The CDR3 is made up of 15 amino acids. After removal of 6 bases from V and 8 bases from J, the junction contained 15 bases not matched to a gene.

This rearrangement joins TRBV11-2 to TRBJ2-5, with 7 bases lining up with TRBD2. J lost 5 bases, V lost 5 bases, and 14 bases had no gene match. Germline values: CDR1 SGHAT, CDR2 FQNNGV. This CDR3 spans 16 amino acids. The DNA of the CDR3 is TGTGCCAGCAGCCGGGGGACTAACCCCACCCACGAGACCCAGTACTTC. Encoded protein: CASSRGTNPTHETQYF.

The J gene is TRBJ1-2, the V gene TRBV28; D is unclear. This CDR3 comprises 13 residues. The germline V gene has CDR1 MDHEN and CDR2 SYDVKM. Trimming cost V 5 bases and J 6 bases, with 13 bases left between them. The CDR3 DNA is TGTGCCAGCAGTCCTTACGCCGGGGATGGCTACACCTTC. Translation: CASSPYAGDGYTF.

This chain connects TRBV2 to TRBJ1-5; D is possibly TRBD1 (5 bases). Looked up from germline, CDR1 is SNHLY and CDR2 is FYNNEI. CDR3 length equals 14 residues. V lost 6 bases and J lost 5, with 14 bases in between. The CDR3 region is CASSTPGGDQPQHF. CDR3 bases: TGTGCCAGCAGCACACCTGGGGGGGATCAGCCCCAGCATTTT.

CDR3 sequence: CASSFDSADTGELFF. DNA for the CDR3: TGTGCCAGCAGCTTCGATTCTGCGGACACCGGGGAGCTGTTTTTT. The rearrangement joins TRBV11-2 to TRBJ2-2; no firm D call. V shed 3 bases and J shed 3 bases, with 11 bases lying between them. The germline V gene encodes CDR1 SGHAT and CDR2 FQNNGV. The CDR3 spans 15 residues.

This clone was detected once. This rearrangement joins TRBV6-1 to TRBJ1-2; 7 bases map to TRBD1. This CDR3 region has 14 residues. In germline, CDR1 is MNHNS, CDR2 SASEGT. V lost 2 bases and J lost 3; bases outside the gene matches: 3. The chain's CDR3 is CASSEYRGDYGYTF. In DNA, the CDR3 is TGTGCCAGCAGTGAATACAGGGGAGACTATGGCTACACCTTC.

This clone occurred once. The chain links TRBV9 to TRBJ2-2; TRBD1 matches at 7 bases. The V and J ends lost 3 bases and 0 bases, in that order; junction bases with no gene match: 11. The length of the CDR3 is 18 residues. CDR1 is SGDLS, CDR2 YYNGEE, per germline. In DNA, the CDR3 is TGTGCCAGCAGCGCCGACAGGGCCGGGAATACGAACACCGGGGAGCTGTTTTTT. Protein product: CASSADRAGNTNTGELFF.

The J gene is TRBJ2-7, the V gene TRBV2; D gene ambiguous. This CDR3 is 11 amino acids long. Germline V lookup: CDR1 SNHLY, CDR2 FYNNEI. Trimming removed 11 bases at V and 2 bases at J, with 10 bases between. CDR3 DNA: TGTGCCTGGCAGGCGACCTACGAGCAGTACTTC. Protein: CAWQATYEQYF.

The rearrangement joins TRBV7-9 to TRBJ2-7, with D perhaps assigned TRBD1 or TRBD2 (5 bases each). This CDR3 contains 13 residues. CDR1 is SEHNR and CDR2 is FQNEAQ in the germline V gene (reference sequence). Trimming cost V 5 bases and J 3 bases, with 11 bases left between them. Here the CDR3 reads CASSPEGRYEQYF. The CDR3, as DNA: TGTGCCAGCAGCCCCGAGGGACGCTACGAGCAGTACTTC. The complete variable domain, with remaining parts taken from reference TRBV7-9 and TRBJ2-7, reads DTGVSQNPRHKITKRGQNVTFRCDPISEHNRLYWYRQTLGQGPEFLTYFQNEAQLEKSRLLSDRFSAERPKGSFSTLEIQRTEQGDSAMYLCASSPEGRYEQYFGPGTRLTVT.

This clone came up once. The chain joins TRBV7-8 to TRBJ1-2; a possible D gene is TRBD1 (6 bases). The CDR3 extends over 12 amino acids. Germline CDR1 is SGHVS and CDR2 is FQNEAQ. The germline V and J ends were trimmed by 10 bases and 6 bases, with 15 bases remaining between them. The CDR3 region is CATGTPLDGYTF. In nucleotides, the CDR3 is TGTGCCACAGGGACACCTCTCGATGGCTACACCTTC.

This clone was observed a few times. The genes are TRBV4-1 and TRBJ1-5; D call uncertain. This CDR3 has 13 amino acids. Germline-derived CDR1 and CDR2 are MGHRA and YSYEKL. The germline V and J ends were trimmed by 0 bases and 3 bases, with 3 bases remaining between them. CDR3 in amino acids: CASSQDINQPQHF. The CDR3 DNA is TGCGCCAGCAGCCAAGACATCAATCAGCCCCAGCATTTT.

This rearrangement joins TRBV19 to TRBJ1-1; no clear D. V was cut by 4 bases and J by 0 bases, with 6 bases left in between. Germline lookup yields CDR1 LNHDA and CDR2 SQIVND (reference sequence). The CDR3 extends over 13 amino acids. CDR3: CASSTALNTEAFF. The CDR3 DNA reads TGTGCCAGTAGTACCGCACTGAACACTGAAGCTTTCTTT.

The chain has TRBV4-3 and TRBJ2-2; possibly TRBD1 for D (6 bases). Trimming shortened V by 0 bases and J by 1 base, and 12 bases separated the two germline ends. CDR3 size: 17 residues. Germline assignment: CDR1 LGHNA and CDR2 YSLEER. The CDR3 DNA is TGCGCCAGCAGCCAAGATGTCGAGACAGGGAACACCGGGGAGCTGTTTTTT. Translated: CASSQDVETGNTGELFF.

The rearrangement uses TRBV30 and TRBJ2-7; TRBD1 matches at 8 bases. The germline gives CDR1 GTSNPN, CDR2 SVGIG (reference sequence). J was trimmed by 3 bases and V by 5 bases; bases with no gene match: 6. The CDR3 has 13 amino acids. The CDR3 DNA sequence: TGTGCCTGGCGGAGACAGGGGTACTACGAGCAGTACTTC. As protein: CAWRRQGYYEQYF.